The sequence of this T cell receptor (beta chain) was determined in a study of blood T cell repertoires in COVID-19. Across the study: COVID-19 samples from acute and convalescent phases originated in the United States, Italy and Spain.

The CDR3 is 13 residues long. Germline CDR1 and CDR2: SGHNT and YYREEE (reference sequence). Trimming removed 1 base at V and 7 bases at J, with 9 bases between. TCRdb's copy holds only in-frame clones and misses some; the assay was immunoSEQ multiplex PCR. The data show under 30,000 clones, 85% to 90% seen once. The chain employs TRBV5-4 and TRBJ2-1, with D unclear. The receptor comes from a human donor in a cohort sampled during active COVID-19. The source material was peripheral blood. The CDR3 nucleotides are TGTGCCAGCAGCTTGAACAGCCCTAATGAGCAGTTCTTC. Its protein is CASSLNSPNEQFF.